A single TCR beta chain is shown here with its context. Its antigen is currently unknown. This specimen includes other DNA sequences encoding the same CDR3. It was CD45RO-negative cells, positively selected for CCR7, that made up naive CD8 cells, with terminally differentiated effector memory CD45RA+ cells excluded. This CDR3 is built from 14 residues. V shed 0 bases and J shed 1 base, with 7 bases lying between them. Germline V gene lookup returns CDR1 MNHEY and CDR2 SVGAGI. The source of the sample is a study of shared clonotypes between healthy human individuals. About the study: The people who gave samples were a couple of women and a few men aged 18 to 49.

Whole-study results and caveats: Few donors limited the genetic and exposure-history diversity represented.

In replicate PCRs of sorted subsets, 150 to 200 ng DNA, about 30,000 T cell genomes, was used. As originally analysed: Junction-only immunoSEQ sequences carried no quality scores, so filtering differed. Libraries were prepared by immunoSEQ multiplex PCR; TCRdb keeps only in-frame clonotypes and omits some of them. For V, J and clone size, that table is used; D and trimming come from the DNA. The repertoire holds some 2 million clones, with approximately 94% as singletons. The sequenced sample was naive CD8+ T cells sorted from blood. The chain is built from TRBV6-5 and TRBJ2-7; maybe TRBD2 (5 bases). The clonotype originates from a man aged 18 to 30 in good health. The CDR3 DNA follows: TGTGCCAGCAGTTACTCGGGCGGGTCCTACGAGCAGTACTTC. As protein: CASSYSGGSYEQYF.